This T cell receptor (beta chain) derives from a study of blood T cell repertoires in COVID-19. Overall study: Italy, Spain and the United States were the sources of the convalescent and acute COVID-19 samples.

Original handling: Amplification of reference gene primers was used by the study to estimate nucleated cell counts. The table came from immunoSEQ multiplex PCR; TCRdb's copy has only in-frame clones and leaves some out. V, J and clone size were drawn from that table, and D and trimming were deduced from the DNA. The table shows roughly 320,000 clones, with 86% occurring only once. The V and J ends lost 3 bases and 4 bases respectively, with 19 bases between them. The germline gives CDR1 SGHDT, CDR2 YYEEEE. The CDR3 extends over 16 amino acids. The sequence was obtained from a man younger than 45 who had recovered from COVID-19. The chain recombines TRBV5-6 with TRBJ1-2, with D tentatively TRBD1 (6 bases). Sequences were obtained from PBMCs or T cells enriched from blood (not recorded which). This chain's CDR3 is CASSSLWDTRFYGYTF. The CDR3 DNA follows: TGTGCCAGCAGCTCCTTATGGGACACAAGATTCTATGGCTACACCTTC.